A selection of T cell receptor beta chains follows, all from one sample in a study of OX40 agonist ivuxolimab in advanced cancers. Sequencing used immunoSEQ multiplex PCR; TCRdb keeps in-frame clones, though not all of them. The sample has 60,000 to 80,000 clones, 65% to 90% seen once. The sample in question was CD4+ or CD8+ T cells sorted from blood, obtained in a trial of the OX40 agonist ivuxolimab. The receptors here all came from an adult with an advanced solid tumor such as melanoma, head and neck, liver or kidney cancer. The CDR3 runs from the conserved cysteine through the conserved F or W. Fields, in order: D gene, J gene, V gene, clone size, CDR3 DNA, CDR3 protein. A D gene is named only where the DNA matches it firmly. Expanded clones get a size class; other rows say once, few or many, or leave the size out.

d_call: TRBD1
j_call: TRBJ1-1
v_call: TRBV7-8
clone_size: NA
cdr3_nt: TGTGCCAGCAGCTTAGAGGCAGGGGGTACTGAAGCTTTCTTT
cdr3_aa: CASSLEAGGTEAFF

d_call: TRBD1
j_call: TRBJ2-3
v_call: TRBV11-3
clone_size: NA
cdr3_nt: TGTGCCAGCAGCCTAGGGGGACAGGGTTCAGATACGCAGTATTTT
cdr3_aa: CASSLGGQGSDTQYF

d_call: NA
j_call: TRBJ1-1
v_call: TRBV19
clone_size: NA
cdr3_nt: TGTGCCAGTAGTATATTATATAGGAGCGGTGCCCCGAACACTGAAGCTTTCTTT
cdr3_aa: CASSILYRSGAPNTEAFF

d_call: TRBD1
j_call: TRBJ1-5
v_call: TRBV5-1
clone_size: NA
cdr3_nt: TGCGCCAGCAGCACCGGGACAGGGGATCAGCCCCAGCATTTT
cdr3_aa: CASSTGTGDQPQHF

d_call: NA
j_call: TRBJ1-3
v_call: TRBV6-6
clone_size: NA
cdr3_nt: TGTGCCAGCAGCCGGGACCTACTCGGAAACACCATATATTTT
cdr3_aa: CASSRDLLGNTIYF

d_call: NA
j_call: TRBJ2-2
v_call: TRBV11-3
clone_size: NA
cdr3_nt: TGTGCCAGCAGCCCCCGGGTGACCGGGGAGCTGTTTTTT
cdr3_aa: CASSPRVTGELFF

d_call: NA
j_call: TRBJ1-4
v_call: TRBV18
clone_size: NA
cdr3_nt: TGTGCCAGCTCACTCGGGTCAATCGGGTTGAATGAAAAACTGTTTTTT
cdr3_aa: CASSLGSIGLNEKLFF

d_call: NA
j_call: TRBJ2-4
v_call: TRBV5-1
clone_size: NA
cdr3_nt: TGCGCCAGCAGCTTGGACCAGGGGGGGAACATTCAGTACTTC
cdr3_aa: CASSLDQGGNIQYF

d_call: NA
j_call: TRBJ1-2
v_call: TRBV18
clone_size: NA
cdr3_nt: TGTGCCAGCTCACCAATTGGGACAAGTGGGTTAAACTATGGCTACACCTTC
cdr3_aa: CASSPIGTSGLNYGYTF

d_call: TRBD1
j_call: TRBJ2-7
v_call: TRBV4-1
clone_size: NA
cdr3_nt: TGCGCCAGCAGCCCGGCCGGGACAGAGACGCACGAGCAGTACTTC
cdr3_aa: CASSPAGTETHEQYF

d_call: TRBD1
j_call: TRBJ2-5
v_call: TRBV7-2
clone_size: NA
cdr3_nt: TGTGCCAGCAGCTCAAGACAGGGTCCGGAGACCCAGTACTTC
cdr3_aa: CASSSRQGPETQYF

d_call: NA
j_call: TRBJ2-7
v_call: TRBV18
clone_size: NA
cdr3_nt: TGTGCCAGCTCACCAGCGGACGGGTACGAGCAGTACTTC
cdr3_aa: CASSPADGYEQYF

d_call: NA
j_call: TRBJ2-5
v_call: TRBV4-1
clone_size: NA
cdr3_nt: TGCGCCAGCAGCCAAAGGGGTGGGGCCAGTGCAGAGACCCAGTACTTC
cdr3_aa: CASSQRGGASAETQYF

d_call: NA
j_call: TRBJ1-3
v_call: TRBV2
clone_size: NA
cdr3_nt: TGTGCCAGCAGGGACCACTCTGGAAACACCATATATTTT
cdr3_aa: CASRDHSGNTIYF

d_call: NA
j_call: TRBJ1-1
v_call: TRBV6-5
clone_size: NA
cdr3_nt: TGTGCCAGCAGTTACTTTGGGGGGGCGAGCACTGAAGCTTTCTTT
cdr3_aa: CASSYFGGASTEAFF

d_call: NA
j_call: TRBJ1-1
v_call: TRBV16
clone_size: once
cdr3_nt: TGTGCCAGCAGCCAATCACCTAGGGGAAACGCTGAAGCTTTCTTT
cdr3_aa: CASSQSPRGNAEAFF

d_call: NA
j_call: TRBJ2-3
v_call: TRBV27
clone_size: NA
cdr3_nt: TGTGCCAGCAGTCTTACCGGGGTTACTAGCACAGATACGCAGTATTTT
cdr3_aa: CASSLTGVTSTDTQYF

d_call: TRBD1
j_call: TRBJ1-1
v_call: TRBV15
clone_size: NA
cdr3_nt: TGTGCCACCAGCGGCGGGACAGGGAGGGGGAACACTGAAGCTTTCTTT
cdr3_aa: CATSGGTGRGNTEAFF

d_call: NA
j_call: TRBJ2-3
v_call: TRBV19
clone_size: NA
cdr3_nt: TGTGCCAGTAGGCCAATGGGAGCCACAGATACGCAGTATTTT
cdr3_aa: CASRPMGATDTQYF

d_call: TRBD1
j_call: TRBJ2-1
v_call: TRBV29-1
clone_size: once
cdr3_nt: TGCAGCGGTGGTAGGGACAGGGGCGATGAGCAGTTCTTC
cdr3_aa: CSGGRDRGDEQFF

d_call: TRBD1
j_call: TRBJ1-5
v_call: TRBV5-1
clone_size: few
cdr3_nt: TGCGCCAGCAGTGCGGGACAGGGTAATCAGCCCCAGCATTTT
cdr3_aa: CASSAGQGNQPQHF

d_call: NA
j_call: TRBJ2-1
v_call: TRBV5-1
clone_size: NA
cdr3_nt: TGCGCCAGCAGCTTGGAGGGAATTATTGTCTACAATGAGCAGTTCTTC
cdr3_aa: CASSLEGIIVYNEQFF

d_call: NA
j_call: TRBJ2-3
v_call: TRBV7-2
clone_size: NA
cdr3_nt: TGTGCCAGCAGCTTAGTTTTCGGCACTGATACGCAGTATTTT
cdr3_aa: CASSLVFGTDTQYF

d_call: NA
j_call: TRBJ1-2
v_call: TRBV13
clone_size: NA
cdr3_nt: TGTGCCAGCAGCTTAAGGGTAGGAAACTATGGCTACACCTTC
cdr3_aa: CASSLRVGNYGYTF

d_call: NA
j_call: TRBJ1-6
v_call: TRBV18
clone_size: NA
cdr3_nt: TGTGCCAGCTCACCAAACCGGGGTGGAAATAATTCACCCCTCCACTTT
cdr3_aa: CASSPNRGGNNSPLHF

d_call: TRBD2
j_call: TRBJ2-3
v_call: TRBV7-2
clone_size: NA
cdr3_nt: TGTGCCAGCAGCTTACGCGCAGCGGGGGCGAAGATAGGCACAGATACGCAGTATTTT
cdr3_aa: CASSLRAAGAKIGTDTQYF

d_call: TRBD2
j_call: TRBJ2-1
v_call: TRBV7-2
clone_size: NA
cdr3_nt: TGTGCCAGCAGCTTAAGGTGGCGGGGGGGTTCGAGCTCCTACAATGAGCAGTTCTTC
cdr3_aa: CASSLRWRGGSSSYNEQFF

d_call: TRBD1
j_call: TRBJ1-1
v_call: TRBV7-6
clone_size: once
cdr3_nt: TGTGCCAGCAGCTTACCAGGGGGAAACACTGAAGCTTTCTTT
cdr3_aa: CASSLPGGNTEAFF

d_call: NA
j_call: TRBJ1-2
v_call: TRBV19
clone_size: NA
cdr3_nt: TGTGCCAGTAGTGGGCAGCCCGCCACTGGCTACACCTTC
cdr3_aa: CASSGQPATGYTF

d_call: NA
j_call: TRBJ1-1
v_call: TRBV5-4
clone_size: NA
cdr3_nt: TGTGCCAGCAGCCCACCACAGACGATGAACACTGAAGCTTTCTTT
cdr3_aa: CASSPPQTMNTEAFF

d_call: NA
j_call: TRBJ2-7
v_call: TRBV19
clone_size: once
cdr3_nt: TGTGCCAGTAGTATACATGGGTACGAGCAGTACTTC
cdr3_aa: CASSIHGYEQYF

d_call: NA
j_call: TRBJ1-1
v_call: TRBV11-3
clone_size: NA
cdr3_nt: TGTGCCAGCAGCTTATCACAGAACACTGAAGCTTTCTTT
cdr3_aa: CASSLSQNTEAFF

d_call: TRBD1
j_call: TRBJ1-1
v_call: TRBV19
clone_size: NA
cdr3_nt: TGTGCCAGCTCGAGGGCCGGGACAGTGAACACTGAAGCTTTCTTT
cdr3_aa: CASSRAGTVNTEAFF

d_call: TRBD2
j_call: TRBJ2-3
v_call: TRBV5-3
clone_size: NA
cdr3_nt: TGTGCCAGAAGCTCAAGACTAGCGGGGGAGATAAGCACAGATACGCAGTATTTT
cdr3_aa: CARSSRLAGEISTDTQYF

d_call: TRBD1
j_call: TRBJ1-1
v_call: TRBV29-1
clone_size: medium-sized
cdr3_nt: TGCAGCGAGACGACAGGGGACCGGGTCGCTTTCTTT
cdr3_aa: CSETTGDRVAFF

d_call: NA
j_call: TRBJ1-1
v_call: TRBV7-9
clone_size: NA
cdr3_nt: TGTGCCAGCAGCTTAGATTGGGCCATGAACACTGAAGCTTTCTTT
cdr3_aa: CASSLDWAMNTEAFF

d_call: TRBD1
j_call: TRBJ2-1
v_call: TRBV6-5
clone_size: few
cdr3_nt: TGTGCCAGCAGCCCCGGGACAGGAAGGAATGAGCAGTTCTTC
cdr3_aa: CASSPGTGRNEQFF

d_call: NA
j_call: TRBJ2-3
v_call: TRBV19
clone_size: NA
cdr3_nt: TGTGCCAGTAGTATACAGGGCACAGATACGCAGTATTTT
cdr3_aa: CASSIQGTDTQYF

d_call: NA
j_call: TRBJ2-5
v_call: TRBV11-3
clone_size: NA
cdr3_nt: TGTGCCAGCAAACATTACAAGCGCATTTACCAAGAGACCCAGTACTTC
cdr3_aa: CASKHYKRIYQETQYF

d_call: NA
j_call: TRBJ2-7
v_call: TRBV10-3
clone_size: NA
cdr3_nt: TGTGCCATCGCCACAGTAACCTACGAGCAGTACTTC
cdr3_aa: CAIATVTYEQYF

d_call: NA
j_call: TRBJ1-1
v_call: TRBV5-1
clone_size: NA
cdr3_nt: TGCGCCAGCAGCCCAGGTTGGGGCATGAACACTGAAGCTTTCTTT
cdr3_aa: CASSPGWGMNTEAFF

d_call: NA
j_call: TRBJ1-5
v_call: TRBV2
clone_size: NA
cdr3_nt: TGTGCCAGCATGGGCAATACAGGGAACCAGCCCCAGCATTTT
cdr3_aa: CASMGNTGNQPQHF

d_call: NA
j_call: TRBJ2-3
v_call: TRBV5-5
clone_size: NA
cdr3_nt: TGTGCCAGCAGCTTGGTGAGGAGCACAGATACGCAGTATTTT
cdr3_aa: CASSLVRSTDTQYF

d_call: NA
j_call: TRBJ2-1
v_call: TRBV18
clone_size: NA
cdr3_nt: TGTGCCAGCTCACCACCTGGGGGGAATGAGCAGTTCTTC
cdr3_aa: CASSPPGGNEQFF

d_call: TRBD1
j_call: TRBJ2-7
v_call: TRBV4-3
clone_size: NA
cdr3_nt: TGCGCCAGCAGCCAATTTTCGGGACAGGGGGCGAGCGAGCAGTACTTC
cdr3_aa: CASSQFSGQGASEQYF

d_call: NA
j_call: TRBJ1-1
v_call: TRBV19
clone_size: NA
cdr3_nt: TGTGCCAGTAGCCGCAGGGGACGGGACACTGAAGCTTTCTTT
cdr3_aa: CASSRRGRDTEAFF

d_call: NA
j_call: TRBJ2-5
v_call: TRBV7-9
clone_size: NA
cdr3_nt: TGTGCCAGCAGCGCGACAAGGGGATGGCCAGAGACCCAGTACTTC
cdr3_aa: CASSATRGWPETQYF

d_call: NA
j_call: TRBJ1-2
v_call: TRBV4-1
clone_size: NA
cdr3_nt: TGCGCCAGCAGCCAAGTCGGACACCGGAGTTTCTATGGCTACACCTTC
cdr3_aa: CASSQVGHRSFYGYTF

d_call: TRBD1
j_call: TRBJ1-4
v_call: TRBV18
clone_size: NA
cdr3_nt: TGTGCCAGCTCACCAGAGACAGGGGTCCGGGAAAAACTGTTTTTT
cdr3_aa: CASSPETGVREKLFF